Listed below are T cell receptor beta chains from one sample, sequenced in a study of blood T cell repertoires in COVID-19. Clones were read by immunoSEQ multiplex PCR, and TCRdb kept only the in-frame ones, dropping some. The sample lists 100,000 to 150,000 clones, 85% occurring once. The sequencing input was peripheral blood. The receptors were gathered from a man at least 80 years old with active or convalescent COVID-19. The CDR3 runs from the conserved cysteine through the conserved F or W. D genes are given only for firm matches. Rows give clone size only sometimes, using once, few, many, or a class for an expanded clone.

clone_size: -; v_call: TRBV19; j_call: TRBJ1-6; d_call: TRBD1; cdr3_nt: TGTGCCAGTACCGCTCGGGGACAGGGAAATTCACCCCTCCACTTT; cdr3_aa: CASTARGQGNSPLHF
clone_size: -; v_call: TRBV19; j_call: TRBJ2-5; d_call: TRBD1; cdr3_nt: TGTGCCAGTAGTACCGGGACAGGGGGCCGAGAGACCCAGTACTTC; cdr3_aa: CASSTGTGGRETQYF
clone_size: -; v_call: TRBV6-2/TRBV6-3; j_call: TRBJ1-1; d_call: TRBD1; cdr3_nt: TGTGCCAGCAGTAAAAGGACAGGCACTGAAGCTTTCTTT; cdr3_aa: CASSKRTGTEAFF
clone_size: -; v_call: TRBV9; j_call: TRBJ2-1; d_call: -; cdr3_nt: TGTGCCAGCAGCGTAGGGGGTGGGAGTCGCTACAATGAGCAGTTCTTC; cdr3_aa: CASSVGGGSRYNEQFF
clone_size: -; v_call: TRBV19; j_call: TRBJ1-4; d_call: -; cdr3_nt: TGTGCCAGTAGGTTGCCGTCAGGGGATGAAAAACTGTTTTTT; cdr3_aa: CASRLPSGDEKLFF
clone_size: -; v_call: TRBV5-1; j_call: TRBJ1-2; d_call: -; cdr3_nt: TGCGCCAGCAAGAGGGGGGGCGGGGGATCTGGCTACACCTTC; cdr3_aa: CASKRGGGGSGYTF
clone_size: -; v_call: TRBV6-5; j_call: TRBJ2-1; d_call: -; cdr3_nt: TGTGCCAGCAGTTATGTGGGGGCCGGCGACAATGAGCAGTTCTTC; cdr3_aa: CASSYVGAGDNEQFF
clone_size: -; v_call: TRBV7-9; j_call: TRBJ2-5; d_call: TRBD2; cdr3_nt: TGTGCCAGCAGCTTCCAGCGGGAGGGCCTGGAGACCCAGTACTTC; cdr3_aa: CASSFQREGLETQYF
clone_size: -; v_call: TRBV15; j_call: TRBJ1-3; d_call: TRBD1; cdr3_nt: TGTGCCACCAGCAGAGATCCAGGGGGCACCTCTGGAAACACCATATATTTT; cdr3_aa: CATSRDPGGTSGNTIYF
clone_size: -; v_call: TRBV7-3; j_call: TRBJ2-1; d_call: TRBD2; cdr3_nt: TGTGCCAGCAGCTCCGGGTTAGCGGGGACCTACAATGAGCAGTTCTTC; cdr3_aa: CASSSGLAGTYNEQFF
clone_size: -; v_call: TRBV2; j_call: TRBJ2-3; d_call: TRBD1; cdr3_nt: TGTGCCAGCTTGGGACAGGGCACAGATACGCAGTATTTT; cdr3_aa: CASLGQGTDTQYF
clone_size: -; v_call: TRBV30; j_call: TRBJ2-2; d_call: TRBD1; cdr3_nt: TGTGCCTGGAGGGAGGGACAGGGCGTCACCGGGGAGCTGTTTTTT; cdr3_aa: CAWREGQGVTGELFF
clone_size: -; v_call: TRBV3-1/TRBV3-2; j_call: TRBJ2-2; d_call: -; cdr3_nt: TGTGCCAGCAGAAAAGCCACCGGGGAGCTGTTTTTT; cdr3_aa: CASRKATGELFF
clone_size: -; v_call: TRBV10-3; j_call: TRBJ2-3; d_call: -; cdr3_nt: TGTGCCATCAGTGATCTGGGGGGTAGGGGCACAGATACGCAGTATTTT; cdr3_aa: CAISDLGGRGTDTQYF
clone_size: -; v_call: TRBV7-9; j_call: TRBJ1-2; d_call: -; cdr3_nt: TGTGCCAGTCCGGGGAGGGGCGGCTATGGCTACACCTTC; cdr3_aa: CASPGRGGYGYTF
clone_size: -; v_call: TRBV28; j_call: TRBJ1-6; d_call: -; cdr3_nt: TGTGCCAGCAGTACACCGGGTCGAGATTATAATTCACCCCTCCACTTT; cdr3_aa: CASSTPGRDYNSPLHF
clone_size: -; v_call: TRBV20-1; j_call: TRBJ1-2; d_call: TRBD1; cdr3_nt: TGCAGTGCTAGTCAAGGGGGCTCTGGCTATGGCTACACCTTC; cdr3_aa: CSASQGGSGYGYTF
clone_size: once; v_call: TRBV2; j_call: TRBJ1-4; d_call: -; cdr3_nt: TGTGCCAGCCGTCAGACAGTTGCTAATGAAAAACTGTTTTTT; cdr3_aa: CASRQTVANEKLFF
clone_size: -; v_call: TRBV30; j_call: TRBJ2-1; d_call: -; cdr3_nt: TGTGCCTGGAGTGTCCTACGGGGAGTTCGTGAGCAGTTCTTC; cdr3_aa: CAWSVLRGVREQFF
clone_size: -; v_call: TRBV13; j_call: TRBJ1-3; d_call: -; cdr3_nt: TGTGCCAGCAGCAAACCGGATGGGGCGATCTCTGGAAACACCATATATTTT; cdr3_aa: CASSKPDGAISGNTIYF
clone_size: -; v_call: TRBV29-1; j_call: TRBJ2-7; d_call: TRBD1; cdr3_nt: TGCAGCGTTTCAGGGGGAGTCTACGAGCAGTACTTC; cdr3_aa: CSVSGGVYEQYF
clone_size: few; v_call: TRBV3-1/TRBV3-2; j_call: TRBJ1-5; d_call: -; cdr3_nt: TGTGCCAGCAGCCAAGAGTCCAGGCCAAGTGAGCCCCAGCATTTT; cdr3_aa: CASSQESRPSEPQHF
clone_size: -; v_call: TRBV28; j_call: TRBJ1-5; d_call: -; cdr3_nt: TGTGCCAGCAGTTTATTGCAGACAGGACAGCCCCAGCATTTT; cdr3_aa: CASSLLQTGQPQHF
clone_size: -; v_call: TRBV5-5; j_call: TRBJ2-3; d_call: TRBD1; cdr3_nt: TGTGCCAGCAGCGCCGGGACAGGGGGCCGCACAGATACGCAGTATTTT; cdr3_aa: CASSAGTGGRTDTQYF
clone_size: -; v_call: TRBV19; j_call: TRBJ1-4; d_call: TRBD1; cdr3_nt: TGTGCCAGTAGTCCCCGGACAGGGGGTGCAACTAATGAAAAACTGTTTTTT; cdr3_aa: CASSPRTGGATNEKLFF
clone_size: -; v_call: TRBV18; j_call: TRBJ2-3; d_call: -; cdr3_nt: TGTGCCAGCTCACCACCGCCACTCTCTGGAGGTACGCAGTATTTT; cdr3_aa: CASSPPPLSGGTQYF
clone_size: -; v_call: TRBV10-2; j_call: TRBJ2-7; d_call: -; cdr3_nt: TGCGCCAGCAGTGCGACGGAGTACGAGCAGTACTTC; cdr3_aa: CASSATEYEQYF
clone_size: -; v_call: TRBV19; j_call: TRBJ1-2; d_call: TRBD1; cdr3_nt: TGTGCCAGTAGTATTCTGACAGGGACAGGTTTCGGCTACACCTTC; cdr3_aa: CASSILTGTGFGYTF
clone_size: -; v_call: TRBV5-6; j_call: TRBJ2-1; d_call: -; cdr3_nt: TGTGCCAGCAGCTTGGCCAAATTTGAGCAGTTCTTC; cdr3_aa: CASSLAKFEQFF
clone_size: -; v_call: TRBV9; j_call: TRBJ1-3; d_call: -; cdr3_nt: TGTGCCAGCAGCGTCGGGGGAAGCTCTGGAAACACCATATATTTT; cdr3_aa: CASSVGGSSGNTIYF
clone_size: -; v_call: TRBV2; j_call: TRBJ2-7; d_call: TRBD1; cdr3_nt: TGTGCCAGCAGTCTAACAGGGGGCGGTCGATCCTACGAGCAGTACTTC; cdr3_aa: CASSLTGGGRSYEQYF
clone_size: once; v_call: TRBV10-3; j_call: TRBJ2-5; d_call: TRBD2; cdr3_nt: TGTGCCATCAGTGGAGCGGGGGTCCAAGAGACCCAGTACTTC; cdr3_aa: CAISGAGVQETQYF
clone_size: -; v_call: TRBV7-2; j_call: TRBJ1-2; d_call: -; cdr3_nt: TGTGCCAGCAGCTCGGGTCTAAGTGGCTACACCTTC; cdr3_aa: CASSSGLSGYTF
clone_size: few; v_call: TRBV6-1; j_call: TRBJ1-5; d_call: -; cdr3_nt: TGTGCCAGCAGTGATCGCCGAGCGGGAGGCAATCAGCCCCAGCATTTT; cdr3_aa: CASSDRRAGGNQPQHF
clone_size: -; v_call: TRBV10-3; j_call: TRBJ2-1; d_call: TRBD2; cdr3_nt: TGTGCCATCAGTGAGCAAGGACTAGCGGGAGGGAATGAGCAGTTCTTC; cdr3_aa: CAISEQGLAGGNEQFF
clone_size: few; v_call: TRBV15; j_call: TRBJ1-1; d_call: -; cdr3_nt: TGTGCCACCAGCAGAGATCAATTGAGGACAGCTGAAGCTTTCTTT; cdr3_aa: CATSRDQLRTAEAFF
clone_size: -; v_call: TRBV5-4; j_call: TRBJ2-5; d_call: TRBD2; cdr3_nt: TGTGCCAGCAGCTACGGACTAGCGGGAGCCGGGACCCAGTACTTC; cdr3_aa: CASSYGLAGAGTQYF
clone_size: -; v_call: TRBV6-2/TRBV6-3; j_call: TRBJ1-5; d_call: TRBD1; cdr3_nt: TGTGCCAGCAGCCGAGTGACAGGGAATGGGGGCAATCAGCCCCAGCATTTT; cdr3_aa: CASSRVTGNGGNQPQHF
clone_size: -; v_call: TRBV30; j_call: TRBJ2-5; d_call: -; cdr3_nt: TGTGCCTGGGTGGAAGAGGGCGTTGAGACCCAGTACTTC; cdr3_aa: CAWVEEGVETQYF
clone_size: -; v_call: TRBV2; j_call: TRBJ2-2; d_call: TRBD2; cdr3_nt: TGTGCCAGCAAGGGACTAGCAAACACCGGGGAGCTGTTTTTT; cdr3_aa: CASKGLANTGELFF